The rows below give T cell receptor beta chains drawn from one sample of a study of blood T cell repertoires in COVID-19. The repertoire was sequenced with immunoSEQ multiplex PCR; TCRdb's copy has only in-frame clones and lacks some. The table includes 110,000 to 150,000 clones, more than 60% detected once. The sample was peripheral blood. These receptors were collected from a woman in her sixties with acute or convalescent COVID-19. The CDR3 runs from the conserved cysteine through the conserved F or W. D genes are given only for firm matches. A row's size may be missing; if present it is once, few, many or a size class.

TRBJ2-3	TRBD2	TRBV7-3	.	CASSLTSGRLDTQYF	TGTGCCAGCAGCTTAACTAGCGGGAGGTTAGATACGCAGTATTTT
TRBJ1-4	.	TRBV19	few	CASRPGTTNEKLFF	TGTGCCAGTCGCCCCGGGACAACTAATGAAAAACTGTTTTTT
TRBJ1-4	TRBD1	TRBV7-9	.	CASSRDRVATNEKLFF	TGTGCCAGCAGCCGAGACAGGGTTGCAACTAATGAAAAACTGTTTTTT
TRBJ2-2	.	TRBV11-3	.	CASSLELGGLNTGELFF	TGTGCCAGCAGTCTTGAGCTTGGGGGACTTAACACCGGGGAGCTGTTTTTT
TRBJ1-6	.	TRBV5-4	.	CASSQFYNSPLHF	TGTGCCAGCAGTCAGTTCTATAATTCACCCCTCCACTTT
TRBJ1-3	TRBD1	TRBV10-3	.	CAISAGQGNTIYF	TGTGCCATCAGTGCGGGACAGGGAAACACCATATATTTT
TRBJ1-1	.	TRBV27	.	CASSLGGDTEAFF	TGTGCCAGCAGTTTGGGAGGTGACACTGAAGCTTTCTTT
TRBJ1-1	.	TRBV19	.	CASSPRGSLEAFF	TGTGCCAGTAGTCCCCGGGGGAGCCTCGAAGCTTTCTTT
TRBJ2-7	TRBD1	TRBV28	.	CASSTLFLDRGLTFSYEQYF	TGTGCCAGCAGCACCCTTTTCTTGGACAGGGGCCTAACCTTCTCCTACGAGCAGTACTTC
TRBJ2-2	.	TRBV19	once	CASSISGAPNTGELFF	TGTGCCAGTAGTATCAGTGGGGCCCCGAACACCGGGGAGCTGTTTTTT
TRBJ2-2	.	TRBV6-5	.	CASSERRGGGELFF	TGTGCCAGCAGCGAGAGAAGGGGTGGCGGGGAGCTGTTTTTT
TRBJ2-1	TRBD2	TRBV27	.	CASSSLGGSDYNEQFF	TGTGCCAGCAGTTCACTCGGCGGGAGCGACTACAATGAGCAGTTCTTC
TRBJ1-5	.	TRBV28	.	CASTLGSYNQPQHF	TGTGCCAGCACCTTGGGCAGCTACAATCAGCCCCAGCATTTT
TRBJ2-7	TRBD2	TRBV30	.	CAWSVGEGYEQYF	TGTGCCTGGAGTGTGGGGGAGGGGTACGAGCAGTACTTC
TRBJ2-6	.	TRBV18	.	CASSPLASVLSGANVLTF	TGTGCCAGCTCACCACTAGCCAGTGTCCTCTCTGGGGCCAACGTCCTGACTTTC
TRBJ2-2	.	TRBV12-3/TRBV12-4	.	CASKRDTGGELFF	TGTGCCAGCAAGAGGGATACGGGCGGGGAGCTGTTTTTT
TRBJ2-7	TRBD1	TRBV18	few	CASSPPTGGRYEQYF	TGTGCCAGCTCACCACCGACAGGGGGCAGGTACGAGCAGTACTTC
TRBJ2-1	TRBD2	TRBV7-8	.	CASSLVMGLAGNNEQFF	TGTGCCAGCAGCTTAGTAATGGGACTAGCGGGTAACAATGAGCAGTTCTTC
TRBJ2-3	.	TRBV11-2	.	CASSITSRGTDTQYF	TGTGCCAGCAGCATAACCTCGAGGGGCACAGATACGCAGTATTTT
TRBJ2-2	TRBD1	TRBV19	.	CASSGQGEFKYRGELFF	TGTGCCAGTTCCGGACAGGGGGAATTTAAGTATCGCGGGGAGCTGTTTTTT
TRBJ1-2	TRBD1	TRBV28	.	CASSTGAYGYTF	TGTGCCAGCAGTACAGGGGCCTATGGCTACACCTTC
TRBJ1-5	.	TRBV10-1	.	CASSEQGPPQHF	TGCGCCAGCAGTGAGCAGGGGCCGCCCCAGCATTTT
TRBJ1-2	.	TRBV28	.	CASHTSWGPKDYGYTF	TGTGCCAGCCACACCTCCTGGGGCCCGAAGGACTATGGCTACACCTTC
TRBJ2-5	TRBD2	TRBV5-1	once	CASSLDGRAQETQYF	TGCGCCAGCAGCTTGGACGGGAGGGCCCAAGAGACCCAGTACTTC
TRBJ1-2	TRBD1	TRBV25-1	.	CASSPPGQGLRGNSYTF	TGTGCCAGCAGTCCCCCGGGACAGGGATTGAGGGGTAATAGCTACACCTTC
TRBJ1-6	.	TRBV27	.	CASKFRGKNSPLHF	TGTGCCAGCAAGTTTAGGGGGAAGAATTCACCCCTCCACTTT
TRBJ2-1	.	TRBV25-1	.	CASSDPTTGRSEQFF	TGTGCCAGCAGTGACCCTACGACAGGGAGGAGTGAGCAGTTCTTC
TRBJ2-2	TRBD2	TRBV3-1/TRBV3-2	few	CASSLRTSGHTGELFF	TGTGCCAGCAGCCTCAGGACTAGCGGTCACACCGGGGAGCTGTTTTTT
TRBJ1-3	.	TRBV2	.	CASSLFNSGNTIYF	TGTGCCAGCAGTCTCTTTAACTCTGGAAACACCATATATTTT
TRBJ2-2	.	TRBV28	few	CASSLTSDTGELFF	TGTGCCAGCAGCTTGACTTCGGACACCGGGGAGCTGTTTTTT
TRBJ2-3	.	TRBV19	few	CASSIGAGFTDTQYF	TGTGCCAGTAGTATAGGGGCGGGATTCACAGATACGCAGTATTTT
TRBJ1-2	TRBD1	TRBV7-3	once	CASSSGTGHGYTF	TGTGCCAGCAGCTCCGGGACAGGGCATGGCTACACCTTC
TRBJ2-7	.	TRBV6-1	few	CASSEQGYEQYF	TGTGCCAGCAGTGAACAGGGCTACGAGCAGTACTTC
TRBJ2-7	.	TRBV28	.	CASSLFPSEGEQYF	TGTGCCAGCAGTTTATTCCCTAGCGAGGGCGAGCAGTACTTC
TRBJ1-1	.	TRBV27	many	CASSQETGWNTEAFF	TGTGCCAGCAGTCAAGAAACAGGGTGGAACACTGAAGCTTTCTTT
TRBJ2-1	.	TRBV7-9	.	CASSVIPRLYNEQFF	TGTGCCAGCAGCGTGATCCCGAGGCTCTACAATGAGCAGTTCTTC
TRBJ2-7	.	TRBV2	.	CASSESAGSEQYF	TGTGCCAGCAGTGAATCGGCAGGATCCGAGCAGTACTTC
TRBJ2-3	.	TRBV28	.	CASRPGLGRDRTDTQYF	TGTGCCAGCAGGCCGGGACTGGGGCGGGATAGAACAGATACGCAGTATTTT
TRBJ2-7	.	TRBV14	.	CASSQDYSTYEQYF	TGTGCCAGCAGCCAAGACTACTCCACCTACGAGCAGTACTTC
TRBJ2-7	.	TRBV7-9	.	CAIRGDRGQREGAYEQYF	TGTGCCATTCGGGGGGACAGGGGCCAGCGGGAGGGAGCCTACGAGCAGTACTTC
TRBJ1-1	TRBD1	TRBV27	.	CASRTGTGGTEAFF	TGTGCCAGCAGAACCGGGACAGGGGGAACTGAAGCTTTCTTT
TRBJ2-1	TRBD2	TRBV20-1	.	CSASPGTRGYNEQFF	TGCAGTGCTAGTCCCGGGACTAGGGGCTACAATGAGCAGTTCTTC
TRBJ1-1	.	TRBV20-1	.	CSASNAGYGNTEAFF	TGCAGTGCTAGTAACGCAGGGTACGGGAACACTGAAGCTTTCTTT
TRBJ2-1	TRBD2	TRBV7-2	.	CASSLVWGLAGVREQFF	TGTGCCAGCAGCTTAGTCTGGGGACTAGCGGGAGTTCGAGAGCAGTTCTTC
TRBJ1-6	.	TRBV7-6	.	CASSLDSGENSPLHF	TGTGCCAGCAGCTTAGATTCAGGGGAAAATTCACCCCTCCACTTT
TRBJ2-7	TRBD2	TRBV10-1	.	CASSEVAGAYEQYF	TGCGCCAGCAGTGAAGTAGCGGGGGCCTACGAGCAGTACTTC
TRBJ1-1	TRBD1	TRBV5-1	.	CASSLLQGVVNEAFF	TGCGCCAGCAGCTTGTTACAGGGGGTGGTTAATGAAGCTTTCTTT
TRBJ1-1	TRBD1	TRBV3-1/TRBV3-2	.	CASSRVRTGLMGTEAFF	TGTGCCAGCAGCCGGGTTAGGACAGGGCTTATGGGAACTGAAGCTTTCTTT
TRBJ1-1	.	TRBV10-3	.	CAISPQGRTEAFF	TGTGCCATCAGCCCACAGGGTAGGACTGAAGCTTTCTTT
TRBJ2-3	TRBD2	TRBV5-1	.	CASSWGLARSTDTQYF	TGCGCCAGCAGCTGGGGACTAGCGAGAAGCACAGATACGCAGTATTTT
TRBJ1-4	TRBD1	TRBV7-2	.	CASSSDRAAREKLFF	TGTGCCAGCAGCTCCGACAGGGCTGCCCGGGAAAAACTGTTTTTT
TRBJ2-3	TRBD2	TRBV5-1	.	CASRVAGGDTQYF	TGCGCCAGCAGGGTGGCGGGAGGAGATACGCAGTATTTT
TRBJ1-1	.	TRBV19	.	CASSIRAMGGQRTEAFF	TGTGCCAGTAGTATCAGGGCGATGGGCGGACAGAGGACTGAAGCTTTCTTT
TRBJ1-1	.	TRBV18	.	CASSLVGGSRGNTEAFF	TGTGCCAGCTCACTGGTCGGGGGGTCCCGGGGGAACACTGAAGCTTTCTTT